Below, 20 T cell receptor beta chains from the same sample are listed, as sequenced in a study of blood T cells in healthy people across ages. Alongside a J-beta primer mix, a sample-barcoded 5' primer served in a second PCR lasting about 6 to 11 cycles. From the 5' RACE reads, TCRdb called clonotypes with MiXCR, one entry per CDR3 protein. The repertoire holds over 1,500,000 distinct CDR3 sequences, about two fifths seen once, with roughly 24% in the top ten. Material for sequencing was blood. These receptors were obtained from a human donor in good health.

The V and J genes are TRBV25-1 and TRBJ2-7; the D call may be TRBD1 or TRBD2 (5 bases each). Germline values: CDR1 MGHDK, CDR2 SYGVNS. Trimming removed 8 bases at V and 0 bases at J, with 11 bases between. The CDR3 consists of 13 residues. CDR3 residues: CASGTAYSYEQYF. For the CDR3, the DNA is TGTGCCAGCGGGACGGCTTACTCCTACGAGCAGTACTTC.

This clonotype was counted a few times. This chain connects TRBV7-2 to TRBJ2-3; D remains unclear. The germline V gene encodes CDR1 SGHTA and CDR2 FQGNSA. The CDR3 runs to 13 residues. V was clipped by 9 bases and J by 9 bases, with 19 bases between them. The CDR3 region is CASSIRPRTTQYF. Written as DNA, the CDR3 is TGTGCCAGTAGCATACGACCGCGGACGACGCAGTATTTT.

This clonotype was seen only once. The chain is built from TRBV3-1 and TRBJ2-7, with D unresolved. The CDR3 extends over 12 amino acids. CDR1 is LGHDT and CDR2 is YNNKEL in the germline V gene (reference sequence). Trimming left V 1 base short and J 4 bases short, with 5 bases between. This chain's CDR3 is CASSQVEYEQYF. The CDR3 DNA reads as TGTGCCAGCAGCCAAGTCGAATACGAGCAGTACTTC.

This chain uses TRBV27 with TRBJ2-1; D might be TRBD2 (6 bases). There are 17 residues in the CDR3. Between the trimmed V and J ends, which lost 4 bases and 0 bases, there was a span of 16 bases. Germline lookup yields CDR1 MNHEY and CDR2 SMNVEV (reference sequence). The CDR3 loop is CASSSSSGSSSYNEQFF. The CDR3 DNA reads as TGTGCCAGCAGTTCCTCAAGCGGGTCATCCTCCTACAATGAGCAGTTCTTC.

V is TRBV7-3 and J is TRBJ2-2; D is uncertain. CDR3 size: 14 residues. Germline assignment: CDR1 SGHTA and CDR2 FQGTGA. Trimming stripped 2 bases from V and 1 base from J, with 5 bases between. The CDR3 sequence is CASSLYMNTGELFF. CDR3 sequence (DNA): TGTGCCAGCAGCTTATACATGAACACCGGGGAGCTGTTTTTT.

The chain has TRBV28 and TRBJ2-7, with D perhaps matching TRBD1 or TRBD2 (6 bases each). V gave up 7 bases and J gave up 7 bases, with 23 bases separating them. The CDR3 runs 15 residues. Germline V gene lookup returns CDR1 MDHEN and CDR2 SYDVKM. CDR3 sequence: CASIPRGALNVEQYF. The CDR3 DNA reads TGTGCCAGCATTCCAAGGGGGGCCCTGAACGTGGAGCAGTACTTC.

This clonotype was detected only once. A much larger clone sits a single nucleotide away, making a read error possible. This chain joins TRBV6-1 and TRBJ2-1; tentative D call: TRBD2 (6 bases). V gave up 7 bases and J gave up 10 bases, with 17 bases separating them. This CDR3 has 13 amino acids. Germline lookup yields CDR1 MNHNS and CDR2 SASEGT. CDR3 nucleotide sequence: TGTGCCAGCATTTCCGGGACTTTTGACGAGCAGTTCTTC. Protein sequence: CASISGTFDEQFF.

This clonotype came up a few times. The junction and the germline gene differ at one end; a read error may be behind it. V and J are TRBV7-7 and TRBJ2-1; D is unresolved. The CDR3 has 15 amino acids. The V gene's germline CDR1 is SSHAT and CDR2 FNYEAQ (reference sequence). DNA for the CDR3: TGTGCTAGCAGCTCTAACGCCGGTTTGTACAATGAGCAGTTCTTC. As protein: CASSSNAGLYNEQFF.

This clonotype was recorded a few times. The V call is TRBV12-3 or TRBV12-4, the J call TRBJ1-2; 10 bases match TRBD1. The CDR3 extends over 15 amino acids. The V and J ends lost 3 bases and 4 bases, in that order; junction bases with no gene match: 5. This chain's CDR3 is CASSFGQGVGYGYTF. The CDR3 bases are TGTGCCAGCAGTTTCGGACAGGGGGTCGGCTATGGCTACACCTTC.

CDR3 residues: CASSQYPRAMSTEAFF. In DNA form, the CDR3 reads TGCGCCAGCAGCCAATATCCGAGGGCGATGAGCACTGAAGCTTTCTTT. The chain couples TRBV4-1 to TRBJ1-1; D not resolved. Germline V CDR1 and CDR2: MGHRA, YSYEKL. Between the trimmed V and J ends, which lost 2 bases and 4 bases, there was a span of 17 bases. This CDR3 spans 16 amino acids.

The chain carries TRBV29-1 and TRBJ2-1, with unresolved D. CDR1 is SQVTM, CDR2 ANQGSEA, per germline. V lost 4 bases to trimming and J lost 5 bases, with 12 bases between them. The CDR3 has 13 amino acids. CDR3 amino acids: CSVGLITDNEQFF. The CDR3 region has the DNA TGCAGCGTTGGGTTGATTACTGACAATGAGCAGTTCTTC.

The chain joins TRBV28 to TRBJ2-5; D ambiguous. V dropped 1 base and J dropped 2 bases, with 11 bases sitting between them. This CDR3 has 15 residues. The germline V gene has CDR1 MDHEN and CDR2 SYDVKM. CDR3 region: CASSLSEAPQETQYF. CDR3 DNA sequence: TGTGCCAGCAGTTTATCAGAGGCTCCACAAGAGACCCAGTACTTC. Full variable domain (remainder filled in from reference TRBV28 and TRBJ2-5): DVKVTQSSRYLVKRTGEKVFLECVQDMDHENMFWYRQDPGLGLRLIYFSYDVKMKEKGDIPEGYSVSREKKERFSLILESASTNQTSMYLCASSLSEAPQETQYFGPGTRLLVL.

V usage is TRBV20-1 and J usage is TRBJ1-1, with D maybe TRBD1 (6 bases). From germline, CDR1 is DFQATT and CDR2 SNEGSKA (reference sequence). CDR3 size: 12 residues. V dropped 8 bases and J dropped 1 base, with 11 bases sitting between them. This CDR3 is CSWARGNTEAFF. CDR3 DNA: TGCAGTTGGGCCAGGGGGAACACTGAAGCTTTCTTT.

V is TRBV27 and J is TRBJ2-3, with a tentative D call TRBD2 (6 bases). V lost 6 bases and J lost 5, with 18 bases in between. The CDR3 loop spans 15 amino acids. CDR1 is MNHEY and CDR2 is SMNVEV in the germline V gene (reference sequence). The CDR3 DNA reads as TGTGCCAGCAGGAGGGCAGGGTGGGGAGGAGATACGCAGTATTTT. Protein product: CASRRAGWGGDTQYF.

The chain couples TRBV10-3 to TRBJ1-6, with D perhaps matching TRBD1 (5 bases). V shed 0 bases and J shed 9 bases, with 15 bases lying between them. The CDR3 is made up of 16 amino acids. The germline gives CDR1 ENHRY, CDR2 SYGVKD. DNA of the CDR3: TGTGCCATCAGTGAGTCTTCAGGGAGACATGGTTCACCCCTCCACTTT. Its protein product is CAISESSGRHGSPLHF.

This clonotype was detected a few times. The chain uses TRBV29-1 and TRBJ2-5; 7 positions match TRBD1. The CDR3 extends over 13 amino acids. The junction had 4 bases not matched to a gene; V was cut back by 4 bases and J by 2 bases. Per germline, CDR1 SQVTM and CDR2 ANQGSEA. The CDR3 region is CSVGDSTQETQYF. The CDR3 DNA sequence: TGCAGCGTTGGGGACAGTACTCAAGAGACCCAGTACTTC.

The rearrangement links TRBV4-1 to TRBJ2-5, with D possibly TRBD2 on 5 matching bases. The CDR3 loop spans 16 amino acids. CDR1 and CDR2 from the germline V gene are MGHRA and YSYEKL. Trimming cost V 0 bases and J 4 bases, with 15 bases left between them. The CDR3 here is CASSQDEVARLETQYF. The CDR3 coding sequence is TGCGCCAGCAGCCAAGATGAAGTAGCGAGGTTAGAGACCCAGTACTTC.

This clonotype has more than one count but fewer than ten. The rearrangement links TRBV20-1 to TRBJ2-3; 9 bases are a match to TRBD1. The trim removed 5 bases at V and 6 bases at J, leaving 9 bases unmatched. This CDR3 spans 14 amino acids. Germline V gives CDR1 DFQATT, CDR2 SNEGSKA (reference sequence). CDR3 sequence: CSALTGGASDTQYF. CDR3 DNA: TGCAGTGCTCTAACAGGGGGCGCTTCGGATACGCAGTATTTT.

CDR3 sequence: CSVSLRQTETQYF. As DNA, the CDR3 is TGCAGCGTTTCCCTTCGACAGACCGAGACCCAGTACTTC. The J gene is TRBJ2-5, the V gene TRBV29-1; D might be TRBD1 (5 bases). The CDR3 loop spans 13 amino acids. With 5 bases removed from V and 5 bases from J, the gap between germline ends came to 15 bases. Germline assignment: CDR1 SQVTM and CDR2 ANQGSEA.

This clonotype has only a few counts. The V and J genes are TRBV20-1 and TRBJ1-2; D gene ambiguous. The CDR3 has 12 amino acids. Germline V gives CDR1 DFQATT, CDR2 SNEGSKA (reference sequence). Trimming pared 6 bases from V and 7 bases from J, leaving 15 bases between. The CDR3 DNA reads TGCAGTGCCCGGAAAGATCGCCCTGGCTACACCTTC. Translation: CSARKDRPGYTF.